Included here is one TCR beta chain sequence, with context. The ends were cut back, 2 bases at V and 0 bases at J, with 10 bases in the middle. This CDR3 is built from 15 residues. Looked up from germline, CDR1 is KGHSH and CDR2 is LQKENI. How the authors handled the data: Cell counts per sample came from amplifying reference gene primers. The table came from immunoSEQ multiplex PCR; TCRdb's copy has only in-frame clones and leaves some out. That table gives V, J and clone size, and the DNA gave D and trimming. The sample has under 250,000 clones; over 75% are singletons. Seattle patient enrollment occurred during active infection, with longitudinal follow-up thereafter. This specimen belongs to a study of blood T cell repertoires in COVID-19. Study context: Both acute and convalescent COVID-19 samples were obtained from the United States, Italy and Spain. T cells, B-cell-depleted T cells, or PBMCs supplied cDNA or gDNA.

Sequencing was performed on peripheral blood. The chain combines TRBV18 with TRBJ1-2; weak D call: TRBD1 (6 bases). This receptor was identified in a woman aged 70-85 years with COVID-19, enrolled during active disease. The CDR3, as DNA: TGTGCCAGCTCACCAGCGACAGGTTCTAACTATGGCTACACCTTC. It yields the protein CASSPATGSNYGYTF.